The TCR beta chain under discussion was sequenced for a study of blood T cell repertoires in COVID-19. The overall study: Whether acute or convalescent, the COVID-19 samples came from the United States, Italy and Spain. T cells, B-cell-depleted T cells, or PBMCs provided the cDNA or gDNA that served as material.

This table comes from immunoSEQ multiplex PCR, and its TCRdb copy is limited to in-frame clones, with some not included. This table holds some 300,000 clones, around 87% found once. V was clipped by 1 base and J by 0 bases, with 8 bases between them. The CDR3 length is 15 residues. Germline lookup yields CDR1 SGHTS and CDR2 YDEGEE. The specimen sequenced was peripheral blood. This chain connects TRBV5-8 to TRBJ1-3, with D uncertain. The receptor comes from a man between 65 and 85 years old with acute or convalescent COVID-19. CDR3 bases: TGTGCCAGCAGCTTGTTTCGGAGCTCTGGAAACACCATATATTTT. Amino acid sequence: CASSLFRSSGNTIYF.